The 5 T cell receptor beta chains below all came from one sample that was sequenced in a study of shared clonotypes between healthy human individuals. The table came from immunoSEQ multiplex PCR; TCRdb's copy has only in-frame clones and leaves some out. This table has 600,000 to 700,000 clones, about 80% appearing once. The sequenced sample was memory CD4+ T cells sorted from blood. Subset described: CD45RA-negative fraction. The receptors stem from a young woman in good health.

V is TRBV10-2 and J is TRBJ2-1, with a possible D match to TRBD2 (6 bases). CDR1 is WSHSY, CDR2 SAAADI, per germline. The CDR3 contains 15 residues. V was trimmed by 4 bases and J by 7 bases, leaving 17 bases between them. The CDR3 DNA reads as TGCGCCAGCAGTGCCCTGGCGGGAAGTAGAAATGAGCAGTTCTTC. It codes for CASSALAGSRNEQFF.

The V and J genes are TRBV25-1 and TRBJ2-3, with 12 bases aligning to TRBD2. This CDR3 is 16 amino acids long. Trimming cost V 5 bases and J 6 bases; bases outside gene matches: 9. The germline gives CDR1 MGHDK, CDR2 SYGVNS. CDR3: CASSYLAGGMGDTQYF. Written as DNA, the CDR3 is TGTGCCAGCAGTTATCTAGCGGGAGGGATGGGGGATACGCAGTATTTT.

The rearrangement links TRBV5-4 to TRBJ2-1; possibly TRBD2 for D (6 bases). Germline CDR1 is SGHNT and CDR2 is YYREEE (reference sequence). V was shortened by 0 bases and J by 5 bases, with 12 bases between the two germline ends. There are 15 residues in the CDR3. CDR3 sequence: CASSLAGGTNNEQFF. The CDR3 DNA reads as TGTGCCAGCAGCTTGGCTGGCGGGACCAACAATGAGCAGTTCTTC.

The chain joins TRBV7-6 to TRBJ2-3; TRBD2 aligns across 12 bases. V trimming: 5 bases; J trimming: 0 bases; junction bases outside the gene matches: 12. The germline V gene encodes CDR1 SGHVS and CDR2 FNYEAQ. The CDR3 contains 19 residues. CDR3 DNA: TGTGCCAGCAGCCAAGCAGGTTGGACTAGCGGGACCAGCACAGATACGCAGTATTTT. This encodes CASSQAGWTSGTSTDTQYF.

This clone appeared a few times. V gene TRBV19 combines with J gene TRBJ1-3; D remains unclear. V dropped 0 bases and J dropped 4 bases, with 7 bases sitting between them. This CDR3 is 14 amino acids long. Germline values: CDR1 LNHDA, CDR2 SQIVND (reference sequence). CDR3 protein: CASSIDAVGNTIYF. The DNA for the CDR3 is TGTGCCAGTAGTATAGACGCAGTGGGAAACACCATATATTTT.